This T cell receptor (beta chain) was obtained from a study of cytomegalovirus exposure and HLA in healthy donors. This clone was seen a single time. What it recognizes is unknown. The PCR contained 60 Vbeta and 13 Jbeta primers. Measured with immunoSEQ multiplex PCR; TCRdb has only the in-frame clones, and not every one. The table includes about 130,000 clones, about 80% detected once. This CDR3 spans 16 amino acids. Germline CDR1 and CDR2: SGDLS and YYNGEE. V lost 3 bases and J lost 3; bases outside the gene matches: 6. The study's findings and limits: TCR beta chains associated with HLA were, in a later analysis, more clonally expanded than equally common others. The authors enumerated around 150 TCR beta chains as linked to cytomegalovirus. Researchers had no immune exposure information except CMV serostatus available.

V and J are TRBV9 and TRBJ1-6, with TRBD1 matching over 7 bases. The receptor's source is a young man in good health and CMV-seropositive. Sequencing was done on a sample of PBMCs. The CDR3 protein is CASSEAGTVYNSPLHF. CDR3 nucleotides: TGTGCCAGCAGCGAAGCCGGGACAGTCTATAATTCACCCCTCCACTTT.